Detailed here is one TCR beta chain. The data were taken from a study of OX40 agonist ivuxolimab in advanced cancers. The CDR3 has 20 amino acids. Germline V gene lookup returns CDR1 SGHTA and CDR2 FQGTGA. V trimming: 5 bases; J trimming: 0 bases; junction bases outside the gene matches: 14. Assay: immunoSEQ multiplex PCR; the TCRdb copy retains only in-frame clones and omits some. The sample shows about 14,000 clones, roughly 82% of them seen only once. This clonotype was obtained from an adult with an advanced solid tumor such as melanoma, head and neck, liver or kidney cancer. This sequence joins TRBV7-3 and TRBJ2-2; 11 bases match TRBD2. This sample comprised CD4+ or CD8+ T cells sorted from blood, obtained in a trial of the OX40 agonist ivuxolimab. CDR3 DNA sequence: TGTGCCAGCAGCCCGGAACCCCAGCCGGGACTAGCGGCGAACACCGGGGAGCTGTTTTTT. Its translation is CASSPEPQPGLAANTGELFF.